This TCR beta chain was sequenced during a study of molecular identifiers for immune sequencing clone quantification. The CDR3 contains 15 residues. CDR1 is LGHDT and CDR2 is YNNKEL in the germline V gene (reference sequence). Trimming removed 0 bases at V and 6 bases at J, with 15 bases between. TCRdb re-analysed the PCR reads in MiXCR, keeping a single row per CDR3 protein. The sample lists some 320,000 distinct CDR3 sequences; over 20% were seen once. This clonotype was detected a few times. The sequenced sample consisted of naive CD8+ T cells from blood, with Jurkat cell RNA spiked in. Specified subset: FACS-sorted CD8+CD4-CCR7+CD45RA+ naive T cells. The origin of this receptor is a human donor in good health. Some libraries in this study had Jurkat cell RNA spiked in. This chain joins TRBV3-1 and TRBJ2-7; D is perhaps TRBD1 or TRBD2 (6 bases each). DNA for the CDR3: TGTGCCAGCAGCCAAGATGACAGGCTGGGGGGCGAGCAGTACTTC. This encodes CASSQDDRLGGEQYF.